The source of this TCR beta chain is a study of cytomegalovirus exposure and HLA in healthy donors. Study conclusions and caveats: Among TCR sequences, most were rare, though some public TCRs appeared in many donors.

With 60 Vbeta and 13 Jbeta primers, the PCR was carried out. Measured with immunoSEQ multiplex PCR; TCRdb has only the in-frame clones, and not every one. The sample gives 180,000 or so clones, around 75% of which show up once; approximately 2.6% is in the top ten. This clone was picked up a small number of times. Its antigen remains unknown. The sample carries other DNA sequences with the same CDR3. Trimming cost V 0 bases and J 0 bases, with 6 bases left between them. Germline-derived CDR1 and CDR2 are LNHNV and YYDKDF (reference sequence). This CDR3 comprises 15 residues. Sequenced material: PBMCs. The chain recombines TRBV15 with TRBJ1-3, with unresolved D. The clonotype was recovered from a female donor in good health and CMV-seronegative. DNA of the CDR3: TGTGCCACCAGCAGAGATCGGGGCTCTGGAAACACCATATATTTT. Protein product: CATSRDRGSGNTIYF.